The 2 T cell receptor beta chains below come from one sample, sequenced in a study of blood T cell repertoires in COVID-19. Repertoires were generated with immunoSEQ multiplex PCR, while TCRdb's copy carries only in-frame clones and drops some. The sample lists some 110,000 clones; about 75% were seen once. The sequencing input was peripheral blood. These TCRs come from a woman in her 70s with acute or convalescent COVID-19.

This clone was counted a single time. This rearrangement joins TRBV14 to TRBJ2-3; 9 nucleotides match TRBD1. The CDR3 is 15 amino acids. V shed 2 bases, J shed 1 base, and the junction held 1 base outside the gene matches. Germline CDR1 and CDR2: SGHDN and FVKESK. The CDR3, as DNA: TGTGCCAGCAGCCAACGGACAGGGGGCACAGATACGCAGTATTTT. This encodes CASSQRTGGTDTQYF.

The V call is TRBV9, the J call TRBJ1-5; TRBD1 matches 7 bases. V dropped 3 bases and J dropped 3; count of bases not matched to a gene: 6. This CDR3 comprises 15 residues. The germline gives CDR1 SGDLS, CDR2 YYNGEE. CDR3 sequence: CASSEGGQFNQPQHF. The CDR3, as DNA: TGTGCCAGCAGCGAGGGGGGACAGTTCAATCAGCCCCAGCATTTT. Full variable domain (missing parts from reference TRBV9 and TRBJ1-5): DSGVTQTPKHLITATGQRVTLRCSPRSGDLSVYWYQQSLDQGLQFLIQYYNGEERAKGNILERFSAQQFPDLHSELNLSSLELGDSALYFCASSEGGQFNQPQHFGDGTRLSIL.